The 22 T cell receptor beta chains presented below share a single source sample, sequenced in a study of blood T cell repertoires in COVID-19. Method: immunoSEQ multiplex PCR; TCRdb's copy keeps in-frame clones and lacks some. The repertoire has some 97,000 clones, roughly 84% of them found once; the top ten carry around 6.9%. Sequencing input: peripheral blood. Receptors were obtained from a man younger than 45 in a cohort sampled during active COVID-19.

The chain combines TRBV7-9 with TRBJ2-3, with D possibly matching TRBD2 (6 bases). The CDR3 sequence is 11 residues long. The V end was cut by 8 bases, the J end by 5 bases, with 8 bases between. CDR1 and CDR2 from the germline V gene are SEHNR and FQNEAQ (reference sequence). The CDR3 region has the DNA TGTGCCAGCTTGGAGGGAGATACGCAGTATTTT. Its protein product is CASLEGDTQYF.

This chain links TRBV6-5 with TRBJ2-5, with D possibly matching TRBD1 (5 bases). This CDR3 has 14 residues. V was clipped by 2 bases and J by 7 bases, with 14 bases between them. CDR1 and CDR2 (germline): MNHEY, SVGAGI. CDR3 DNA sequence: TGTGCCAGCAGTTACGGGGCAGGGTGGGGGACCCAGTACTTC. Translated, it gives CASSYGAGWGTQYF.

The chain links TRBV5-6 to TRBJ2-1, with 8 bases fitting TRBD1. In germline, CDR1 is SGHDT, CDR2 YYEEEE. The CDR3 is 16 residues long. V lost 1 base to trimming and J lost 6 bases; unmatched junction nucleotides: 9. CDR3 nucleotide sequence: TGTGCCAGCAGCTTGTTGGGGCAGGGGGCGGGCAATGAGCAGTTCTTC. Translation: CASSLLGQGAGNEQFF.

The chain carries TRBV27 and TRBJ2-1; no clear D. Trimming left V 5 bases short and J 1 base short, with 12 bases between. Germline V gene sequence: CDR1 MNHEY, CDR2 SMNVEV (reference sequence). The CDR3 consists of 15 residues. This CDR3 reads CASSGSTGSYNEQFF. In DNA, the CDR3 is TGTGCCAGCAGTGGATCGACGGGTTCCTACAATGAGCAGTTCTTC.

The CDR3 loop reads CARGGACEKLFF. The CDR3, as DNA: TGTGCCAGGGGGGGGGCTTGTGAAAAACTGTTTTTT. The V gene is TRBV3-1 (or the pseudogene TRBV3-2), the J gene TRBJ1-4; TRBD1 might be the D (6 bases). Germline V gene sequence: CDR1 LGHDT, CDR2 YNNKEL (reference sequence). V lost 9 bases and J 7 bases, leaving 12 bases between the germline ends. The CDR3 extends over 12 amino acids.

The CDR3 loop is CATSSTGREDQPQHF. CDR3 nucleotides: TGTGCCACCAGCAGCACAGGGAGAGAGGATCAGCCCCAGCATTTT. The chain couples TRBV15 to TRBJ1-5, with TRBD1 as a possible D gene (6 bases). The CDR3 extends over 15 amino acids. Germline V gene sequence: CDR1 LNHNV, CDR2 YYDKDF (reference sequence). Trimming stripped 3 bases from V and 5 bases from J, with 14 bases between.

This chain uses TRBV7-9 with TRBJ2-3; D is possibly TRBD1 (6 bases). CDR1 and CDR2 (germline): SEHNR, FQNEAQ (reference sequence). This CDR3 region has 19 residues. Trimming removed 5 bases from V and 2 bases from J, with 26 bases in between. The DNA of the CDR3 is TGTGCCAGCAGCACAACCGAGGCGACAGGCCTTTCCCCCACAGATACGCAGTATTTT. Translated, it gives CASSTTEATGLSPTDTQYF.

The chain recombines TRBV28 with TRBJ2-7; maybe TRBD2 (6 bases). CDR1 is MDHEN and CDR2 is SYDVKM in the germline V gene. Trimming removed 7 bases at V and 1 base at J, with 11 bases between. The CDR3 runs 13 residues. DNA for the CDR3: TGTGCCAGCATTGGGACTTCGTCCTACGAGCAGTACTTC. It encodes CASIGTSSYEQYF.

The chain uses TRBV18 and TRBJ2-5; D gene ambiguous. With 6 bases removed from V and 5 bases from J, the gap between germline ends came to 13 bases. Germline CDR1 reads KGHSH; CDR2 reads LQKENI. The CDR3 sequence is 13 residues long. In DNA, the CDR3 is TGTGCCAGCTCCCCTATCCCCCTTGAGACCCAGTACTTC. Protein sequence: CASSPIPLETQYF.

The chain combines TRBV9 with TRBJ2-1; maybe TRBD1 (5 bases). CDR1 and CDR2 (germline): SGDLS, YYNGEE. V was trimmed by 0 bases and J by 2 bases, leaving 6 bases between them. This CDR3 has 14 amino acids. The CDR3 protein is CASSVADTYNEQFF. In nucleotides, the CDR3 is TGTGCCAGCAGCGTAGCGGACACCTACAATGAGCAGTTCTTC.

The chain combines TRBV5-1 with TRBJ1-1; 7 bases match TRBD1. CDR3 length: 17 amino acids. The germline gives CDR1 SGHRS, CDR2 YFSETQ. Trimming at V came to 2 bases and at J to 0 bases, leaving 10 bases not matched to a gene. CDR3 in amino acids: CASSLDGTAIMNTEAFF. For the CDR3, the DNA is TGCGCCAGCAGCTTAGACGGGACAGCTATTATGAACACTGAAGCTTTCTTT.

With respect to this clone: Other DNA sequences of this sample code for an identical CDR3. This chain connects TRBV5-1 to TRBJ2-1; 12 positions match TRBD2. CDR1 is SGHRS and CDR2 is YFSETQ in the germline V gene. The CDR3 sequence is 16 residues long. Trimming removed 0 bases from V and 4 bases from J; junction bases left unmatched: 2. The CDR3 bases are TGCGCCAGCAGCTTGGCGACTAGCGGGGGTTACAATGAGCAGTTCTTC. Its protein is CASSLATSGGYNEQFF. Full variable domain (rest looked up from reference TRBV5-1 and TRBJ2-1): KAGVTQTPRYLIKTRGQQVTLSCSPISGHRSVSWYQQTPGQGLQFLFEYFSETQRNKGNFPGRFSGRQFSNSRSEMNVSTLELGDSALYLCASSLATSGGYNEQFFGPGTRLTVL.

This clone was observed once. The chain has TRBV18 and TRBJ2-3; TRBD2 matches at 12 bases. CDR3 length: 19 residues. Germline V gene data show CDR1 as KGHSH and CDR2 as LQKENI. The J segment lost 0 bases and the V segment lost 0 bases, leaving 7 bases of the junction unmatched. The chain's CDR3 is CASSPPELAGGGSTDTQYF. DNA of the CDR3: TGTGCCAGCTCACCACCTGAACTAGCGGGGGGCGGTAGCACAGATACGCAGTATTTT.

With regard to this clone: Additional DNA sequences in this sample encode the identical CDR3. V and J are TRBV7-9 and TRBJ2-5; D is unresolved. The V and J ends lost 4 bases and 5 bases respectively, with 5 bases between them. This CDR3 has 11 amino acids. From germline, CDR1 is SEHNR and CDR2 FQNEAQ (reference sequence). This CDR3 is CASSSQETQYF. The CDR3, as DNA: TGTGCCAGCAGCTCCCAGGAGACCCAGTACTTC.

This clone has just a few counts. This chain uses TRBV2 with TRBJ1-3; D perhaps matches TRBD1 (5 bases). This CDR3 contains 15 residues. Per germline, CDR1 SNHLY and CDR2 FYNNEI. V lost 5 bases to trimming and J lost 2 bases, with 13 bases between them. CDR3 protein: CASSLGKQAGNTIYF. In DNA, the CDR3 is TGTGCCAGCAGTCTAGGGAAACAGGCTGGAAACACCATATATTTT.

CDR3 loop: CASSQTTGVGETQYF. The CDR3 nucleotides read TGTGCCAGCAGCCAAACTACAGGGGTGGGGGAGACCCAGTACTTC. V gene TRBV5-6 combines with J gene TRBJ2-5; 7 nucleotides agree with TRBD1. The CDR3 has 15 residues. Germline lookup yields CDR1 SGHDT and CDR2 YYEEEE. After removal of 4 bases from V and 5 bases from J, the junction contained 11 bases not matched to a gene. Full variable domain (remainder filled in from reference TRBV5-6 and TRBJ2-5): DAGVTQSPTHLIKTRGQQVTLRCSPKSGHDTVSWYQQALGQGPQFIFQYYEEEERQRGNFPDRFSGHQFPNYSSELNVNALLLGDSALYLCASSQTTGVGETQYFGPGTRLLVL.

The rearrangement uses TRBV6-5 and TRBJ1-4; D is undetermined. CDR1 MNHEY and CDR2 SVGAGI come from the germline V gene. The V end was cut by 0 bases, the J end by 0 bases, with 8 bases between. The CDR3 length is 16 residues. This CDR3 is CASSYSAVPTNEKLFF. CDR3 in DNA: TGTGCCAGCAGTTACTCGGCGGTCCCAACTAATGAAAAACTGTTTTTT.

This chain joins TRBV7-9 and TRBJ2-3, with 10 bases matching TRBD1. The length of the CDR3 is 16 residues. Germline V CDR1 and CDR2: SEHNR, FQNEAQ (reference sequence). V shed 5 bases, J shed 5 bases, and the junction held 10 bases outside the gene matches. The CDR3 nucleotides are TGTGCCAGCAGCCTATCGACAGGGGGCATGGGAGATACGCAGTATTTT. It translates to CASSLSTGGMGDTQYF.

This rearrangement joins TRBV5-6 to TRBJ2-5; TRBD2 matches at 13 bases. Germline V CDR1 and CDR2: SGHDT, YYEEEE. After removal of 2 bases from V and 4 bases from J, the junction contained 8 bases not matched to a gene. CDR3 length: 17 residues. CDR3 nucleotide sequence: TGTGCCAGCAGCTTCATACCCAGACTAGCGGGGGGAGAGACCCAGTACTTC. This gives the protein CASSFIPRLAGGETQYF. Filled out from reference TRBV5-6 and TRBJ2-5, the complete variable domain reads DAGVTQSPTHLIKTRGQQVTLRCSPKSGHDTVSWYQQALGQGPQFIFQYYEEEERQRGNFPDRFSGHQFPNYSSELNVNALLLGDSALYLCASSFIPRLAGGETQYFGPGTRLLVL.

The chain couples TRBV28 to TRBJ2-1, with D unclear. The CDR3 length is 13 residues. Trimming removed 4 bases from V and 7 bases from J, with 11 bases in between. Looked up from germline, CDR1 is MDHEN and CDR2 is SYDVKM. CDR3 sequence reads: CASSSTSLNEQFF. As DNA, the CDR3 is TGTGCCAGCAGTTCCACGAGTCTGAATGAGCAGTTCTTC.

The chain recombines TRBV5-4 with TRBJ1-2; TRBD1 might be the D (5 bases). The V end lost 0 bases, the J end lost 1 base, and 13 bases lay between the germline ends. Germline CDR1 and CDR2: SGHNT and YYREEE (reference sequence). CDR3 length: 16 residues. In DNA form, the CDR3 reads TGTGCCAGCAGCTTGGGGGGGGGATCAGTTAACTATGGCTACACCTTC. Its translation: CASSLGGGSVNYGYTF.

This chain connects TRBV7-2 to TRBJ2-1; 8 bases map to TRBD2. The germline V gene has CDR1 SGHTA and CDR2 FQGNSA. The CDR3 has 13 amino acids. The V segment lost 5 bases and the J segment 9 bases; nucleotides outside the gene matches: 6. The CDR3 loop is CASSRGGQAEQFF. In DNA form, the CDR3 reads TGTGCCAGCAGCCGCGGGGGGCAGGCTGAGCAGTTCTTC. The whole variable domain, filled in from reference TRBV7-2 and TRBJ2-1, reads GAGVSQSPSNKVTEKGKDVELRCDPISGHTALYWYRQSLGQGLEFLIYFQGNSAPDKSGLPSDRFSAERTGGSVSTLTIQRTQQEDSAVYLCASSRGGQAEQFFGPGTRLTVL.